This TCR beta chain was documented in a study of T cells in Graves' hyperthyroidism and ophthalmopathy. V lost 5 bases, J lost 3 bases, and 3 bases stayed unmatched. Germline CDR1 is SGHVS and CDR2 is FQNEAQ. This CDR3 comprises 14 residues. Disease lasting under 3 months, a NOSPECS grade of at least 4, and a Clinical Activity Score of at least 3 were features of the ophthalmopathy patients. A few counts support this clonotype. Amplification of TCR beta CDR3 regions used RNA as the template. Researchers ran a first-round RT-PCR on the TCR CDR3 using the HTBI primer set. TCRdb redid the calling of the multiplex PCR reads with MiXCR, one entry per CDR3 protein. The table records over 250,000 distinct CDR3 sequences, 20% to 25% of them present only once.

J is TRBJ1-5 and V is TRBV7-8; 8 bases fit TRBD1. The receptor's source is a man in his thirties or forties with Graves' ophthalmopathy. Sequencing input: blood. The CDR3 protein is CASSTDRANQPQHF. CDR3 nucleotides: TGTGCCAGCAGCACGGACAGGGCCAATCAGCCCCAGCATTTT.